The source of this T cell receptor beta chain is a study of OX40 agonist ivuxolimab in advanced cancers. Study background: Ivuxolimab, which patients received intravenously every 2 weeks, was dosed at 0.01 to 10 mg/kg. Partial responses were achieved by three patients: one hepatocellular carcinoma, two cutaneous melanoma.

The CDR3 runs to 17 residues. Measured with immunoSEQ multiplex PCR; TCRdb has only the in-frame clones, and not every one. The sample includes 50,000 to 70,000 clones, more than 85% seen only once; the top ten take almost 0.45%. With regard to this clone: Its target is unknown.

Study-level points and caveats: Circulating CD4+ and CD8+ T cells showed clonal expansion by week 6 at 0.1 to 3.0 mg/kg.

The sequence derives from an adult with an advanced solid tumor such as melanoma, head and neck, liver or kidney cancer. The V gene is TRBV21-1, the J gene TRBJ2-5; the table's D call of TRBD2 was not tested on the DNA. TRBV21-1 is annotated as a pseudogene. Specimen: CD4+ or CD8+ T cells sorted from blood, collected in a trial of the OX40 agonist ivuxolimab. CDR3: CASSTPNPSGKTGTQYF. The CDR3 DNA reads TGTGCCAGCAGCACCCCGAACCCTAGCGGGAAAACCGGGACCCAGTACTTC.